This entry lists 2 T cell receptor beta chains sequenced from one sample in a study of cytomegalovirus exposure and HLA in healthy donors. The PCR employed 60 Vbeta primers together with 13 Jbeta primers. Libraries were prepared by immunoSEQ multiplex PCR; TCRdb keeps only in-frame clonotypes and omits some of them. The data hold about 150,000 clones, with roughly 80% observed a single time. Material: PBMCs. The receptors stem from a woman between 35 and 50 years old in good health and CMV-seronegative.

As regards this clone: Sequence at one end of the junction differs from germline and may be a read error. In DNA, the CDR3 is TGCGCCAGCAGCTTGGGGCAGGGGTACCAGGAGCCCCGGCATTTT. Its protein is CASSLGQGYQEPRHF. The V and J genes are TRBV5-1 and TRBJ1-5, with D maybe TRBD1 (6 bases). This CDR3 is built from 15 residues. CDR1 is SGHRS, CDR2 YFSETQ, per germline.

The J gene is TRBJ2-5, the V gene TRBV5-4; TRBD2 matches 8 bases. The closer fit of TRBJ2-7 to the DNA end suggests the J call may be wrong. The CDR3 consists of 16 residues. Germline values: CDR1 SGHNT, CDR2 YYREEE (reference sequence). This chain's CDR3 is CASSFPGYGGASEQYF. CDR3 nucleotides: TGTGCCAGCAGCTTCCCAGGATACGGGGGGGCGTCCGAGCAGTACTTC.